This TCR beta chain was captured by sequencing in a study of T-cell reconstitution after alpha-beta-depleted transplantation in children. Preparing the TCRbeta library involved the use of unique molecular identifiers. TCRdb itself ran the PCR reads through MiXCR, one entry per CDR3 protein. The table shows around 800,000 distinct CDR3 sequences, with roughly 15% occurring only once. General study findings and limits: T-cell counts and diversity were attributed mostly to newly produced T cells one year after transplant. Surviving recipient T cells and intrathymic progenitors accounted for some patients' high TCRbeta diversity at day 60. Alpha-beta T cells present about two months after transplant were reported to originate from several hundred expanded graft clones.

This clonotype has at least ten counts. Its antigen is not known. The CDR3 contains 14 residues. The V and J ends lost 7 bases and 3 bases, in that order; junction bases with no gene match: 4. CDR1 and CDR2 (germline): SGHRS, YFSETQ. The rearrangement joins TRBV5-1 to TRBJ2-1, with TRBD2 identical over 10 bases. The sample consisted of PBMCs, mostly from graft donor cells, taken 360 days after TCRalphabeta/CD19-depleted stem cell transplant. The clonotype comes from a male patient younger than 18 who had a stem cell transplant for acute lymphoblastic leukemia, so the T cells may come from the graft donor. DNA of the CDR3: TGCGCCAGCTCCGGACTAGCGGACTACAATGAGCAGTTCTTC. Translation gives CASSGLADYNEQFF.